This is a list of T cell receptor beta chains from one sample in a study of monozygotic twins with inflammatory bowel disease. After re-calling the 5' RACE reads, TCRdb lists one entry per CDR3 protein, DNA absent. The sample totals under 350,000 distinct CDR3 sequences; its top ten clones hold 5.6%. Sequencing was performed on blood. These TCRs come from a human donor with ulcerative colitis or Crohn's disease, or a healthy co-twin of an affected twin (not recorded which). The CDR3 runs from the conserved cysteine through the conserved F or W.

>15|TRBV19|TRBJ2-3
CASSPRSLGTDTQYF
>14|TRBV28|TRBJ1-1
CASARGGRNTEAFF
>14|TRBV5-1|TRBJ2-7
CASSWGGGTYEQYF
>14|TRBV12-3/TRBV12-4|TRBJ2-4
CASSFQTLKNIQYF
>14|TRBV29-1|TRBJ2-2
CSVEDRGITGELFF
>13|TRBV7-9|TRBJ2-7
CASSLGTLNEQYF
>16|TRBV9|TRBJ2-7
CASSDQREVQVYEQYF
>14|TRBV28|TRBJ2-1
CASVAGGPNNEQFF
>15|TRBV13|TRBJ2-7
CASSLGIKGDYEQYF
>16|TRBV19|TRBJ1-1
CASSGGNQGSNTEAFF
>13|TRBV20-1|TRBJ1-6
CSASSGQGSPLHF
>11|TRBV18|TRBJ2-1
CASSPEREQFF
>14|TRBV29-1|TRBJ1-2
CSVTGQDGNYGYTF
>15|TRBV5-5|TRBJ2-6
CASSSQGAGANVLTF
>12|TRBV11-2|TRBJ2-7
CASSLRGSGVNF
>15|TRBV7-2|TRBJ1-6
CASSSGTGGNSPLHF
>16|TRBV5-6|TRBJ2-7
CASSLSLLASTYEQYF
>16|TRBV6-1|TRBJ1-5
CASSTAPRMSNQPQHF
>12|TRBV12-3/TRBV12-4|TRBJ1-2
CASSGGTAGYTF
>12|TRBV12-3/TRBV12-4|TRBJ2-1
CASSPDSGEQFF
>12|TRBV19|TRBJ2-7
CASNQGADEQYF
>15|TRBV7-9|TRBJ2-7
CASSPGGGAIYEQYF
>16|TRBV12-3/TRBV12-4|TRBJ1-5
CASRARGVNSNQPQHF
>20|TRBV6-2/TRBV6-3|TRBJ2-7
CASSYRARGTRTPKIYEQYF
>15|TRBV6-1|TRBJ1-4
CASRSPGQGSEKLFF
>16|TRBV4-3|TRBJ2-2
CASSPAAGGIAGELFF
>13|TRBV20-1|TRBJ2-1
CSARGTFGNEQFF
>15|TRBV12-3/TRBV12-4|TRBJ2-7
CASSYYQRASNEQYF
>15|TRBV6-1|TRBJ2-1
CASRRLAGVYNEQFF
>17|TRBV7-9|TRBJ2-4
CASSASRQNLAKNIQYF
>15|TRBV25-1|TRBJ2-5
CASSEHQGYQETQYF
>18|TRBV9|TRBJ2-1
CASSVESSGRRRDNEQFF
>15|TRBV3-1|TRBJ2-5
CASSQDGVGQETQYF
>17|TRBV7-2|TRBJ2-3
CASSFTSGRGLTDTQYF
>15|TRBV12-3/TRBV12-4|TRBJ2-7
CASSSWDRGIDEQYF
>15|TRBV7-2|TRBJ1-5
CASSGDRVSNQPQHF
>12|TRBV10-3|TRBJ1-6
CAIGQGRSPLHF
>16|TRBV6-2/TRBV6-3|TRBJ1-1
CASREREWGKGTEAFF
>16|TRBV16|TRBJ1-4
CASSQTARGRGEKLFF
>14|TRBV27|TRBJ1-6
CASGPTGFNSPLHF
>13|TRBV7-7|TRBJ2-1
CASSSATYNEQFF
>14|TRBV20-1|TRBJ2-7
CSARARTLSYEQYF
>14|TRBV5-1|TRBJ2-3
CASSHRDYTDTQYF
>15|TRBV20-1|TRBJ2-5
CSANRGLAGGETQYF
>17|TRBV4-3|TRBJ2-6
CASSQKISPSGANVLTF
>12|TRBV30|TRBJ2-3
CAWSGDYNTQYF
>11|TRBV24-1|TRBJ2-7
CATSDAYEQYF
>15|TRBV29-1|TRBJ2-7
CSVGGLAGPSYEQYF
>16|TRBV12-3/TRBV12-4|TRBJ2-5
CASSPRVAGGQETQYF
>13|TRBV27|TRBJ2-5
CASSLFVQETQYF
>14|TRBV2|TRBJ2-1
CASAKASGRQGVFF